This TCR beta chain is from a study of cytomegalovirus exposure and HLA in healthy donors. The ends lost 4 bases at V and 10 bases at J; junction bases unmatched: 7. Germline V gives CDR1 SGHNT, CDR2 YYREEE (reference sequence). The CDR3 runs to 13 residues. 13 Jbeta primers and 60 Vbeta primers were used for the PCR. How the authors handled the data: Unique TCR beta chains numbered about 79 million in a later analysis, with around 10 million shared. Libraries were prepared by immunoSEQ multiplex PCR; TCRdb keeps only in-frame clonotypes and omits some of them. That table supplies the V and J calls and clone size; D and trimming were determined from the DNA. The sample has around 150,000 clones; around three quarters are singletons. General observations from the study: Later on, analysis showed that most CMV-associated TCR beta chains appeared to be HLA-restricted.

Concerning this clone: Antigen specificity is unknown.

The clonotype was recovered from a man aged 35 to 55 in good health and CMV-seropositive. The chain employs TRBV5-4 and TRBJ2-1; 8 nucleotides line up with TRBD2. Material: PBMCs. CDR3 bases: TGTGCCAGCAGCCTGGGACGGGGGGGGGAGCAGTTCTTC. It yields the protein CASSLGRGGEQFF.